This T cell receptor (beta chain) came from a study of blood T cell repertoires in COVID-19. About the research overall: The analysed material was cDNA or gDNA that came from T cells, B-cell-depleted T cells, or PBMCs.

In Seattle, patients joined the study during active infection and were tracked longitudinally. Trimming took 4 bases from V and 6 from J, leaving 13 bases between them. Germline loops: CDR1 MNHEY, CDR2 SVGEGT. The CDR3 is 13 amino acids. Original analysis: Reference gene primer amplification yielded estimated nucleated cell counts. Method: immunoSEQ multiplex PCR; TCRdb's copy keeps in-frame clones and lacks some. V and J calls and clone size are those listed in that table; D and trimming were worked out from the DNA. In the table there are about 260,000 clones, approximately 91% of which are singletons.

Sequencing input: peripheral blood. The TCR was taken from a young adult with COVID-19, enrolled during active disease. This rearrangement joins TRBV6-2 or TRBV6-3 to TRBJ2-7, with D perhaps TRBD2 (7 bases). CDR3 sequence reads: CASSWGGPAEQYF. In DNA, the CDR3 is TGTGCCAGCAGTTGGGGGGGGCCCGCCGAGCAGTACTTC.